Following are 2 T cell receptor beta chains from one sample sequenced in a study of response to subunit inactivated influenza vaccine (dated by TCRdb to the late 2010s). Preparation of the library involved RT-PCR. TCRdb shows the sequencer as Illumina HiSeq 2500. The public reads were run again by TCRdb, first through fastp at Q25 and then through MiXCR, and only productive beta chains were kept. Rows with one shared CDR3 protein collapse into an entry with the most common genes and DNA. A total of 500,000 to 550,000 distinct CDR3 sequences appear in this sample, approximately 20% of them only once. The top ten hold approximately 2.9% of the sample. The data were also submitted as part of a second study, on T cells expressing NK-cell markers. The second study also describes: 5'RACE template switching, by which a universal primer site and unique molecular identifiers were added, was used to make TCR beta cDNA libraries.

Sequencing was performed on CD4+ T cells sorted from PBMCs, taken about 11 days after vaccination. These receptors were collected from a man aged 50 to 59 who received an inactivated influenza vaccine. Donor details come from another sample of the same person, matched by shared clones.

The table lists this clonotype with a few counts. The DNA for the CDR3 is TGTGCCACCAGCGTAGGACCGCAGCAAGAGACCCAGTACTTC. It yields the protein CATSVGPQQETQYF. The rearrangement joins TRBV15 to TRBJ2-5; D is ambiguous. The CDR3 covers 14 residues. Trimming cost V 5 bases and J 2 bases, with 12 bases left between them. Germline-derived CDR1 and CDR2 are LNHNV and YYDKDF (reference sequence).

The rearrangement links TRBV20-1 to TRBJ1-5; D gene unclear. Trimming shortened V by 4 bases and J by 4 bases, and 17 bases separated the two germline ends. The germline V gene encodes CDR1 DFQATT and CDR2 SNEGSKA (reference sequence). The CDR3 covers 15 residues. The CDR3 loop is CSANLKEVQNQPQHF. The DNA for the CDR3 is TGCAGTGCTAACCTCAAGGAGGTCCAGAATCAGCCCCAGCATTTT.